This is a list of T cell receptor beta chains from one sample in a study of cytotoxic CD8 clonotypes in ibrutinib-treated CLL. Produced via immunoSEQ multiplex PCR; TCRdb's table is partial and in-frame only. Counted here are tens of thousands of clones, around 60% occurring once; the ten biggest clones make up around 20%. The sample in question was PBMCs, obtained after 24 months of ibrutinib treatment. Receptors were obtained from a human donor with chronic lymphocytic leukemia. The CDR3 runs from the conserved cysteine through the conserved F or W. Fields, in order: clone size, J gene, V gene, D gene, CDR3 protein. A D gene is named only where the DNA matches it firmly. Size is omitted from some rows. Given values are once, few, many or a class for expanded clones.

. TRBJ2-3 TRBV10-3 . CAISEVGTGAEVGYF
. TRBJ1-5 TRBV6-1 . CASRWGSNQPQHF
. TRBJ2-1 TRBV9 . CASSVEPLGENEQFF
many TRBJ1-2 TRBV5-1 . CASSALGSAGGYTF
. TRBJ1-3 TRBV11-2 TRBD1 CASSPTTGGNTIYF
. TRBJ1-1 TRBV5-8 . CASSYGDIGEAFF
. TRBJ1-6 TRBV30 . CAWSPGGRSPLHF
few TRBJ1-2 TRBV6-4 TRBD1 CASSEDRGYGYTF
. TRBJ1-2 TRBV2 . CASSWWVQGCGYTF
. TRBJ2-2 TRBV27 . CASSSQGPGELFF
. TRBJ2-7 TRBV6-6 TRBD2 CASTLGSGRSFEQYF
. TRBJ2-2 TRBV5-6 . CASSLQGANTGELFF
. TRBJ2-7 TRBV5-1 . CASSLRGRLDGLPYEQYF
once TRBJ2-2 TRBV9 . CASSVGQGTITGELFF
. TRBJ2-3 TRBV18 . CASSPAHTDTQYF
. TRBJ1-2 TRBV5-6 TRBD1 CASSPGQGARWGGYTF
many TRBJ2-3 TRBV7-6 . CASSKNTGYSTDTQYF
medium-sized TRBJ1-2 TRBV4-2 TRBD1 CASSRSGQGVYGYTF
. TRBJ1-4 TRBV6-5 . CASSYSAGTTEKLFF
. TRBJ2-5 TRBV18 TRBD1 CASSPTGEETQYF
many TRBJ2-7 TRBV28 TRBD1 CASSPGTGGFRYF
few TRBJ2-5 TRBV27 TRBD1 CASRTGDGETQYF
. TRBJ2-2 TRBV11-2 TRBD2 CASSSYRGGAFSTGELFF
. TRBJ1-1 TRBV6-5 . CASSYGAILNTEAFF
. TRBJ1-4 TRBV6-5 . CAISEGPNEKLFF
. TRBJ1-6 TRBV6-5 . CASSYQDPYNSPLHF
once TRBJ1-3 TRBV10-3 . CAISATIGNTIYF
. TRBJ2-7 TRBV6-5 TRBD1 CASSYGETGGYEQYF